One and the same sample provided the 14 T cell receptor beta chains below, sequenced in a study of human T cells and chemical hapten exposure. TCRdb redid the calling of the RACE reads with MiXCR, one entry per CDR3 protein. The sample gives some 350,000 distinct CDR3 sequences, 5.5% to 8% of which show up once; around 8.4% is in the top ten. Stated time point: patch test 1, 2 weeks after DPC sensitization. The treatment: therapeutic diphenylcyclopropenone sensitization with weekly scalp DPC. The specimen was whole blood, collected in connection with sensitization to the hapten diphenylcyclopropenone (DPC). Receptors originate from a woman aged 18 to 35 with alopecia areata. Some clones in this sample may be carry-over from other donors' samples.

The chain couples TRBV27 to TRBJ2-3, with D perhaps TRBD1 (5 bases). CDR1 and CDR2 (germline): MNHEY, SMNVEV (reference sequence). The CDR3 extends over 15 amino acids. The germline V and J ends were trimmed by 1 base and 2 bases, with 10 bases remaining between them. The CDR3 region has the DNA TGTGCCAGCAGTTTATTAGGACAAGTCACAGATACGCAGTATTTT. This sequence encodes CASSLLGQVTDTQYF.

This clonotype has at least ten counts. This chain connects TRBV7-2 to TRBJ2-5; 8 nucleotides agree with TRBD2. Per germline, CDR1 SGHTA and CDR2 FQGNSA. The CDR3 runs 14 residues. After removal of 5 bases from V and 6 bases from J, the junction contained 8 bases not matched to a gene. CDR3 in DNA: TGTGCCAGCAGCCCTCAGCGGGGGAGAAAGACCCAGTACTTC. Its protein is CASSPQRGRKTQYF. Together with reference TRBV7-2 and TRBJ2-5, the CDR3 gives the full variable domain: GAGVSQSPSNKVTEKGKDVELRCDPISGHTALYWYRQSLGQGLEFLIYFQGNSAPDKSGLPSDRFSAERTGGSVSTLTIQRTQQEDSAVYLCASSPQRGRKTQYFGPGTRLLVL.

A few counts support this clonotype. V and J are TRBV7-9 and TRBJ1-6, with a possible D match to TRBD1 (5 bases). The CDR3 runs 12 residues. Germline assignment: CDR1 SEHNR and CDR2 FQNEAQ (reference sequence). Trimming pared 4 bases from V and 12 bases from J, leaving 10 bases between. The DNA of the CDR3 is TGTGCCAGCAGCTACAGGCGGCTACCCCTCCACTTT. It specifies CASSYRRLPLHF.

The CDR3 DNA is TGTGCCAGCAGCTCCCGGGACGGCTTCTATGGCTACACCTTC. Its translation: CASSSRDGFYGYTF. The chain links TRBV7-2 to TRBJ1-2, with D perhaps matching TRBD1 (5 bases). The germline V gene encodes CDR1 SGHTA and CDR2 FQGNSA. V was clipped by 4 bases and J by 4 bases, with 13 bases between them. CDR3 size: 14 residues. The complete variable domain, with remaining parts taken from reference TRBV7-2 and TRBJ1-2, reads GAGVSQSPSNKVTEKGKDVELRCDPISGHTALYWYRQSLGQGLEFLIYFQGNSAPDKSGLPSDRFSAERTGGSVSTLTIQRTQQEDSAVYLCASSSRDGFYGYTFGSGTRLTVV.

This clonotype has only a few counts. In DNA, the CDR3 is TGTGCCGCCAGGGGGGCAGGGGACGATGAGCAGTTCTTC. It specifies CAARGAGDDEQFF. The chain is built from TRBV6-2 or TRBV6-3 and TRBJ2-1; D perhaps matches TRBD1 (7 bases). Trimming took 11 bases from V and 8 from J, leaving 19 bases between them. There are 13 residues in the CDR3. Germline V gene data show CDR1 as MNHEY and CDR2 as SVGEGT.

A few counts support this clonotype. The CDR3 nucleotides read TGTGCCAGCAGCTCCCGGGCGGATATCACCGGGGAGCTGTTTTTT. It codes for CASSSRADITGELFF. This chain links TRBV7-9 with TRBJ2-2; D is ambiguous. The ends were cut back, 4 bases at V and 4 bases at J, with 13 bases in the middle. The CDR3 runs 15 residues. Germline V gene data show CDR1 as SEHNR and CDR2 as FQNEAQ (reference sequence).

There are many counts of this clonotype. The V gene is TRBV20-1, the J gene TRBJ2-2; possible D gene TRBD2, 5 bases. V was trimmed by 4 bases and J by 3 bases, leaving 12 bases between them. The CDR3 sequence is 14 residues long. Looked up from germline, CDR1 is DFQATT and CDR2 is SNEGSKA (reference sequence). The CDR3 nucleotides read TGCAGTGCTACCCCCGGGATCGACACCGGGGAGCTGTTTTTT. The encoded protein is CSATPGIDTGELFF.

This clonotype was picked up a small number of times. The chain employs TRBV7-2 and TRBJ1-3, with a possible D match to TRBD1 (6 bases). V was trimmed by 6 bases and J by 4 bases, leaving 19 bases between them. Germline assignment: CDR1 SGHTA and CDR2 FQGNSA. The CDR3 contains 16 residues. The CDR3 spells CASSPGGALGGNTIYF. DNA for the CDR3: TGTGCCAGCAGTCCTGGGGGGGCGCTAGGAGGAAACACCATATATTTT.

The sample holds a few counts of this clonotype. The CDR3 nucleotides read TGTGCCAGCAGTTTAAAGGGCAGGGGGCTAAGTCCAAGCTCTGAAGCTTTCTTT. This codes for CASSLKGRGLSPSSEAFF. This chain links TRBV12-3 or TRBV12-4 with TRBJ1-1, with 8 bases lining up with TRBD1. This CDR3 comprises 18 residues. The trim removed 2 bases at V and 6 bases at J, leaving 17 bases unmatched.

The V gene is TRBV7-9, the J gene TRBJ2-3, with a weak D call TRBD1 (5 bases). The CDR3 totals 14 residues. In germline, CDR1 is SEHNR, CDR2 FQNEAQ (reference sequence). The V and J ends lost 6 bases and 2 bases respectively, with 12 bases between them. CDR3 coding DNA: TGTGCCAGCAGGACTCGACAGACCACAGATACGCAGTATTTT. Residues: CASRTRQTTDTQYF.

This clonotype was counted only a few times. This chain uses TRBV5-1 with TRBJ1-2, with no clear D. The germline gives CDR1 SGHRS, CDR2 YFSETQ. V lost 7 bases, J lost 7 bases, and 20 bases lay in between. CDR3 size: 14 residues. The CDR3: CASSIGSLSGGYTF. For the CDR3, the DNA is TGCGCCAGCTCGATCGGATCACTTAGCGGTGGCTACACCTTC.

This clonotype was seen a few times. The chain joins TRBV6-2 or TRBV6-3 to TRBJ2-3, with D possibly being TRBD2 (6 bases). Germline V gene data show CDR1 as MNHEY and CDR2 as SVGEGT. V was clipped by 1 base and J by 5 bases, with 13 bases between them. The CDR3 totals 15 residues. Here the CDR3 reads CASSYWGIGGDTQYF. CDR3 in DNA: TGTGCCAGCAGTTACTGGGGCATCGGGGGAGATACGCAGTATTTT.

This clonotype has more than one count but fewer than ten. This rearrangement joins TRBV11-1 to TRBJ2-1, with 11 bases fitting TRBD1. The CDR3 runs to 15 residues. V trimming: 5 bases; J trimming: 5 bases; junction bases outside the gene matches: 5. Germline assignment: CDR1 SGHAT and CDR2 FQDESV (reference sequence). CDR3 in amino acids: CASSRGQGADNEQFF. The CDR3 region has the DNA TGTGCCAGCAGCCGAGGACAGGGGGCGGACAATGAGCAGTTCTTC.

This clonotype has just a few counts. The chain is built from TRBV6-1 and TRBJ1-4, with D possibly being TRBD1 (6 bases). Germline V CDR1 and CDR2: MNHNS, SASEGT. This CDR3 comprises 13 residues. The germline V and J ends were trimmed by 3 bases and 7 bases, with 9 bases remaining between them. The CDR3 DNA follows: TGTGCCAGCAGTGAGGGGGCGGTTGAAAAACTGTTTTTT. It specifies CASSEGAVEKLFF.